The 22 T cell receptor beta chains in this list originate from one sample, sequenced in a study of human T cells and chemical hapten exposure. TCRdb analysed the RACE reads with MiXCR anew, one entry per CDR3 protein. The sample contains some 360,000 distinct CDR3 sequences, around 5.5% of which appear only once. Sample time point: pre-sensitization, week 0. Sample treatment: therapeutic diphenylcyclopropenone sensitization with weekly scalp DPC. The starting material was whole blood, obtained in connection with sensitization to the hapten diphenylcyclopropenone (DPC). The receptors shown here come from a woman in her forties or fifties with alopecia areata. Some clones in this sample may be carry-over from other donors' samples.

This clonotype was seen many times. The chain uses TRBV29-1 and TRBJ2-3; 9 nucleotides align to TRBD1. V shed 7 bases, J shed 2 bases, and the junction held 7 bases outside the gene matches. Looked up from germline, CDR1 is SQVTM and CDR2 is ANQGSEA. CDR3 size: 14 residues. As DNA, the CDR3 is TGCAGCGAGAAGGGACAGGGCCACACAGATACGCAGTATTTT. Its translation is CSEKGQGHTDTQYF.

This clonotype was detected only a few times. The V gene is TRBV20-1, the J gene TRBJ2-7, with 13 nucleotides matching TRBD2. There are 15 residues in the CDR3. Germline V gives CDR1 DFQATT, CDR2 SNEGSKA (reference sequence). With V trimmed by 0 bases and J by 6 bases, 5 bases remained unmatched. The CDR3: CSARDYRLAGGEQYF. DNA for the CDR3: TGCAGTGCTAGAGATTATAGACTAGCGGGAGGCGAGCAGTACTTC.

The sample holds a few counts of this clonotype. The chain links TRBV5-4 to TRBJ2-6; D gene uncertain. The CDR3 covers 15 residues. Trimming removed 7 bases at V and 6 bases at J, with 17 bases between. Germline CDR1 is SGHNT and CDR2 is YYREEE (reference sequence). For the CDR3, the DNA is TGTGCCAGCCGCGGTTGGGTCGCTGAGGCCAACGTCCTGACTTTC. Its translation is CASRGWVAEANVLTF.

This clonotype was recorded at least ten times. The rearrangement joins TRBV11-2 to TRBJ2-5; no clear D. The germline CDR1 and CDR2 sequences are SGHAT and FQNNGV. This CDR3 spans 14 amino acids. Trimming pared 5 bases from V and 4 bases from J, leaving 14 bases between. CDR3 in amino acids: CASSLERTPETQYF. Here the CDR3 DNA reads TGTGCCAGCAGCCTCGAACGAACCCCAGAGACCCAGTACTTC. Full variable domain (outside the CDR3, taken from reference TRBV11-2 and TRBJ2-5): EAGVAQSPRYKIIEKRQSVAFWCNPISGHATLYWYQQILGQGPKLLIQFQNNGVVDDSQLPKDRFSAERLKGVDSTLKIQPAKLEDSAVYLCASSLERTPETQYFGPGTRLLVL.

The chain couples TRBV2 to TRBJ2-1, with 11 nucleotides matching TRBD2. Losses at the gene ends were 10 bases for V and 8 bases for J; bases not matched to a gene: 10. Germline CDR1 is SNHLY and CDR2 is FYNNEI. The CDR3 runs 14 residues. For the CDR3, the DNA is TGTGCCAACAACGGACTAGCGGGTAGGGATGAGCAGTTCTTC. This encodes CANNGLAGRDEQFF.

The J gene is TRBJ2-7, the V gene TRBV9; a possible D gene is TRBD2 (5 bases). The CDR3 has 15 amino acids. Per the germline V gene, CDR1 is SGDLS and CDR2 is YYNGEE. Trimming took 4 bases from V and 9 from J, leaving 23 bases between them. The CDR3 loop is CASSPSSNEGEVQYF. In nucleotides, the CDR3 is TGTGCCAGCAGCCCGTCGTCGAACGAGGGAGAGGTGCAGTACTTC.

There are many counts of this clonotype. V usage is TRBV7-9 and J usage is TRBJ2-3; 8 bases map to TRBD1. V gave up 1 base and J gave up 2 bases; unmatched junction bases: 5. This CDR3 is 16 amino acids long. Germline CDR1 reads SEHNR; CDR2 reads FQNEAQ (reference sequence). The CDR3 sequence is CASSLGRGLDTDTQYF. The CDR3 DNA reads TGTGCCAGCAGCTTAGGCAGGGGGCTTGACACAGATACGCAGTATTTT.

This clonotype has at least ten counts. The genes are TRBV27 and TRBJ2-3, with TRBD2 identical over 14 bases. Per germline, CDR1 MNHEY and CDR2 SMNVEV (reference sequence). This CDR3 is 15 amino acids long. V trimming: 5 bases; J trimming: 7 bases; junction bases outside the gene matches: 5. CDR3 sequence: CASSGGLAGVNTQYF. In nucleotides, the CDR3 is TGTGCCAGCAGTGGGGGACTAGCGGGAGTAAATACGCAGTATTTT.

Only a few counts were recorded for this clonotype. The chain has TRBV2 and TRBJ2-6; 9 bases map to TRBD1. The junction had 8 bases not matched to a gene; V was cut back by 7 bases and J by 1 base. This CDR3 is built from 17 residues. Germline-derived CDR1 and CDR2 are SNHLY and FYNNEI. This chain's CDR3 is CASTRDRAGSGANVLTF. For the CDR3, the DNA is TGTGCCAGCACCCGGGACAGGGCAGGGTCTGGGGCCAACGTCCTGACTTTC.

This clonotype came up many times. CDR3 coding DNA: TGTGCCAGCAGCTTAACGCAAGAGACCCAGTACTTC. This sequence encodes CASSLTQETQYF. The chain combines TRBV7-8 with TRBJ2-5; D call uncertain. Trimming shortened V by 2 bases and J by 2 bases, and 3 bases separated the two germline ends. There are 12 residues in the CDR3. The germline gives CDR1 SGHVS, CDR2 FQNEAQ.

This clonotype has ten or more counts. In DNA, the CDR3 is TGCGCCAGCAGCCCGACGGGACAGGGGGCTCAAGAGACCCAGTACTTC. It is translated as CASSPTGQGAQETQYF. This chain connects TRBV5-1 to TRBJ2-5, with TRBD1 matching 12 bases. The CDR3 runs to 16 residues. Germline CDR1 reads SGHRS; CDR2 reads YFSETQ. V was pared by 4 bases and J by 2 bases, with 6 bases of the junction left unmatched.

This clonotype was counted a few times. This sequence joins TRBV3-1 and TRBJ2-7; D might be TRBD1 (5 bases). V was cut by 4 bases and J by 0 bases, with 19 bases left in between. CDR3 size: 17 residues. Germline V gene sequence: CDR1 LGHDT, CDR2 YNNKEL (reference sequence). Here the CDR3 DNA reads TGTGCCAGCAGCCCCAGAAGAGCCCGACAGTCCTCCTACGAGCAGTACTTC. Translated, it gives CASSPRRARQSSYEQYF.

The V gene is TRBV7-9, the J gene TRBJ2-1, with a weak D call TRBD2 (6 bases). Germline CDR1 reads SEHNR; CDR2 reads FQNEAQ (reference sequence). V dropped 3 bases and J dropped 7 bases, with 19 bases sitting between them. CDR3 length: 16 amino acids. CDR3: CASSLGPSAFGNEQFF. CDR3 DNA sequence: TGTGCCAGCAGCTTGGGACCTAGCGCGTTCGGGAATGAGCAGTTCTTC.

This clonotype was counted at least ten times. The chain has TRBV27 and TRBJ1-1; D gene uncertain. Germline lookup yields CDR1 MNHEY and CDR2 SMNVEV (reference sequence). The CDR3 runs 15 residues. V shed 5 bases and J shed 2 bases, with 15 bases lying between them. CDR3 DNA sequence: TGTGCCAGCAGTCCGAGGTACGGGGAAAACACTGAAGCTTTCTTT. Translating gives CASSPRYGENTEAFF.

This sequence joins TRBV30 and TRBJ2-5; tentative D call: TRBD1 (5 bases). The germline V gene encodes CDR1 GTSNPN and CDR2 SVGIG (reference sequence). CDR3 length: 13 residues. Trimming pared 3 bases from V and 6 bases from J, leaving 14 bases between. The CDR3 loop reads CAWRATVKKTQYF. CDR3 bases: TGTGCCTGGAGGGCGACAGTCAAGAAGACCCAGTACTTC. The entire variable domain, with the rest obtained from reference TRBV30 and TRBJ2-5, is as follows: SQTIHQWPATLVQPVGSPLSLECTVEGTSNPNLYWYRQAAGRGLQLLFYSVGIGQISSEVPQNLSASRPQDRQFILSSKKLLLSDSGFYLCAWRATVKKTQYFGPGTRLLVL.

This clonotype has ten or more counts. The chain links TRBV4-1 to TRBJ2-7; tentative D call: TRBD2 (6 bases). Germline CDR1 MGHRA, CDR2 YSYEKL. The V gene lost 3 bases and the J gene lost 4 bases, with 28 bases spanning the gap. This CDR3 is built from 19 residues. CDR3 DNA sequence: TGCGCCAGCAGCCATCACCTAAGAGGGGCGGGAATTATAGGGTACGAGCAGTACTTC. Translating gives CASSHHLRGAGIIGYEQYF.

This clonotype came up many times. The chain is built from TRBV3-1 and TRBJ1-1; D is ambiguous. Germline CDR1 reads LGHDT; CDR2 reads YNNKEL (reference sequence). The CDR3 is 12 amino acids. Trimming left V 5 bases short and J 9 bases short, with 13 bases between. CDR3 bases: TGTGCCAGCAGCGACTCAAGACGGCAAGCTTTCTTT. It specifies CASSDSRRQAFF.

CDR3 DNA sequence: TGCAGCGTCCGCCGGGACAGGAGCTCCTACGAGCAGTACTTC. Protein sequence: CSVRRDRSSYEQYF. This chain joins TRBV29-1 and TRBJ2-7; 8 nucleotides line up with TRBD1. CDR1 is SQVTM, CDR2 ANQGSEA, per germline. V trimming: 6 bases; J trimming: 0 bases; junction bases outside the gene matches: 7. This CDR3 is 14 amino acids long.

This chain links TRBV5-1 with TRBJ2-1, with TRBD1 identical over 11 bases. V gave up 0 bases and J gave up 7 bases; unmatched junction bases: 3. The CDR3 is 15 amino acids. Germline values: CDR1 SGHRS, CDR2 YFSETQ. This chain's CDR3 is CASSLGTGGQNEQFF. The DNA for the CDR3 is TGCGCCAGCAGCTTGGGGACAGGGGGCCAAAATGAGCAGTTCTTC.

This clonotype was detected many times. The rearrangement joins TRBV6-5 to TRBJ2-7; TRBD1 aligns across 7 bases. CDR1 is MNHEY and CDR2 is SVGAGI in the germline V gene. After removal of 0 bases from V and 2 bases from J, the junction contained 4 bases not matched to a gene. CDR3 length equals 15 residues. This chain's CDR3 is CASSYSSGGPYEQYF. For the CDR3, the DNA is TGTGCCAGCAGTTACTCATCAGGGGGACCCTACGAGCAGTACTTC.

V gene TRBV6-2 or TRBV6-3 combines with J gene TRBJ1-5; TRBD1 matches at 8 bases. The V gene end was trimmed by 5 bases and the J gene end by 3 bases; junction bases not matched to a gene: 3. Germline CDR1 is MNHEY and CDR2 is SVGEGT. This CDR3 has 14 amino acids. The CDR3 reads CASSKQGANQPQHF. The CDR3, as DNA: TGTGCCAGCAGTAAGCAGGGGGCCAATCAGCCCCAGCATTTT.

The gene calls are TRBV2 and TRBJ1-5; D unresolved. This CDR3 contains 14 residues. Germline assignment: CDR1 SNHLY and CDR2 FYNNEI. Trimming took 10 bases from V and 4 from J, leaving 17 bases between them. The DNA of the CDR3 is TGTGCCACCCTGCTCCCGGGGTCTAATCAGCCCCAGCATTTT. Translated: CATLLPGSNQPQHF.